These 3 T cell receptor beta chains were all obtained from the same sample, sequenced in a study of blood T cell repertoires in COVID-19. The repertoire was sequenced with immunoSEQ multiplex PCR; TCRdb's copy has only in-frame clones and lacks some. Of 140,000 to 150,000 clones in the sample, 75% to 90% were seen once. Sequencing used peripheral blood. These receptors all come from a human donor in a cohort sampled during active COVID-19.

The chain has TRBV3-1 (or the pseudogene TRBV3-2) and TRBJ2-3; 11 bases line up with TRBD1. In germline, CDR1 is LGHDT, CDR2 YNNKEL (reference sequence). V gave up 4 bases and J gave up 6 bases; unmatched junction bases: 9. The CDR3 contains 16 residues. CDR3 DNA: TGTGCCAGCAGCCCATGGACAGGGGGCGAAGTGGATACGCAGTATTTT. This gives the protein CASSPWTGGEVDTQYF.

This chain uses TRBV7-2 with TRBJ2-3; 12 bases are a match to TRBD2. The CDR3 totals 17 residues. CDR1 and CDR2 (germline): SGHTA, FQGNSA. V dropped 0 bases and J dropped 6; count of bases not matched to a gene: 7. CDR3 loop: CASSLAPSGGALDTQYF. The DNA of the CDR3 is TGTGCCAGCAGCTTAGCCCCTAGCGGGGGGGCCTTGGATACGCAGTATTTT. Supplemented by reference TRBV7-2 and TRBJ2-3, the full variable domain reads GAGVSQSPSNKVTEKGKDVELRCDPISGHTALYWYRQSLGQGLEFLIYFQGNSAPDKSGLPSDRFSAERTGGSVSTLTIQRTQQEDSAVYLCASSLAPSGGALDTQYFGPGTRLTVL.

The sample holds one count of this clone. The V call is TRBV5-1, the J call TRBJ1-2; 7 nucleotides line up with TRBD1. After removal of 4 bases from V and 1 base from J, the junction contained 13 bases not matched to a gene. The germline CDR1 and CDR2 sequences are SGHRS and YFSETQ. The CDR3 is made up of 17 amino acids. CDR3 sequence (DNA): TGCGCCAGCAGCACCTTGACAGGGCCACGGGTTAACTATGGCTACACCTTC. As protein: CASSTLTGPRVNYGYTF.